Listed below are T cell receptor beta chains from one sample, sequenced in a study of blood T cell repertoires in COVID-19. The protocol was immunoSEQ multiplex PCR, while the TCRdb copy is restricted to in-frame clones and leaves out a portion. The table includes about 440,000 clones, approximately 90% detected once. The sequenced sample consisted of PBMCs or T cells enriched from blood (not recorded which). These receptor sequences come from a woman aged 18-35 years with acute COVID-19. CDR3s include the opening cysteine and the closing phenylalanine or tryptophan. A D gene is named only where the DNA matches it firmly. Some rows have no size entry. The others give once, few or many, or a class for an expanded clone.

V	size	J	D	DNA	CDR3
TRBV7-2	NA	TRBJ2-3	NA	TGTGCCAGCGAGGGGGGCACAGATACGCAGTATTTT	CASEGGTDTQYF
TRBV19	NA	TRBJ1-4	NA	TGTGCCAGTAGTCACGCCAGGGAAGTTGATCATGAAAAACTGTTTTTT	CASSHAREVDHEKLFF
TRBV5-4	NA	TRBJ2-5	NA	TGTGCCAGCAGCCCCGGGTTAGCGCCAAACCAAGAGACCCAGTACTTC	CASSPGLAPNQETQYF
TRBV7-3	NA	TRBJ2-1	TRBD2	TGTGCCAGCAGTTTGGGGACTAGCGCCTACAATGAGCAGTTCTTC	CASSLGTSAYNEQFF
TRBV9	NA	TRBJ1-2	TRBD1	TGTGCCAGCAGCGTAGAGCCGACAGGGGAGGGTGGCTACACCTTC	CASSVEPTGEGGYTF
TRBV5-1	NA	TRBJ2-7	NA	TGCGCCAGCAGCCTGACAGTATCTTCCTACGAGCAGTACTTC	CASSLTVSSYEQYF
TRBV29-1	few	TRBJ2-7	TRBD1	TGCAGCGTTGTCCTTCAGGACAGGGGGAACTACGAGCAGTACTTC	CSVVLQDRGNYEQYF
TRBV3-1/TRBV3-2	NA	TRBJ1-5	NA	TGTGCCAGCAGCCAAGAAATCTCTAGCAATCAGCCCCAGCATTTT	CASSQEISSNQPQHF
TRBV2	NA	TRBJ2-1	NA	TGTGCCAGCAGTGAAGCCCCGGGGAATGAGCAGTTCTTC	CASSEAPGNEQFF
TRBV10-3	NA	TRBJ2-7	TRBD2	TGTGCCATCAGTAAGGGGACTAGCGGGAACGACGAGCAGTACTTC	CAISKGTSGNDEQYF
TRBV12-3/TRBV12-4	NA	TRBJ1-1	NA	TGTGCCAGCAGTTTGGCAGCTGAAGCTTTCTTT	CASSLAAEAFF